This entry features one TCR beta chain sequence. This sample is drawn from a study of blood T cell repertoires in COVID-19. Whole-study context: The United States, Italy and Spain supplied acute and convalescent COVID-19 samples.

The Seattle patients joined while their infection was active and were tracked longitudinally afterward. Source study methods: Reference gene primer amplification gave nucleated cell count estimates. Generated by immunoSEQ multiplex PCR, the TCRdb table keeps only in-frame clones and is missing some. V and J calls and clone size are those listed in that table; D and trimming were worked out from the DNA. Found here are fewer than 400,000 clones, roughly nine tenths of them singletons; the top ten hold roughly 2.8%. The CDR3 consists of 14 residues. The germline V gene has CDR1 MGHDK and CDR2 SYGVNS. J was trimmed by 6 bases and V by 2 bases; bases with no gene match: 2.

V and J are TRBV25-1 and TRBJ1-5; 9 bases are shared with TRBD1. Sequencing was performed on peripheral blood. The sequence came from a young woman with COVID-19, enrolled during active disease. DNA of the CDR3: TGTGCCAGCAGTGAAACAGGGGGCGGTCAGCCCCAGCATTTT. This gives the protein CASSETGGGQPQHF.